The 26 T cell receptor beta chains below all came from one sample that was sequenced in a study of TIL therapy for anti-PD-1-resistant metastatic lung cancer. This was the immunoSEQ v3 assay. The table came from immunoSEQ multiplex PCR; TCRdb's copy has only in-frame clones and leaves some out. This sample yields 50,000 or so clones, of which approximately 70% are seen a single time; around 5.9% belongs to the top ten. The time point: pre-treatment sample, taken before nivolumab and TIL therapy. Most excised metastases sampled were pleural nodules or supraclavicular lymph nodes. Sequencing was performed on tumor tissue, taken at baseline. The source of these receptors is a person aged 25-80 years with non-small cell lung cancer.

The J gene is TRBJ1-5, the V gene TRBV5-7; no reliable D call. TRBV5-7 is sorted into the ORF group, with uncertain function. V was shortened by 2 bases and J by 0 bases, with 9 bases between the two germline ends. The CDR3 consists of 15 residues. CDR3 in amino acids: CASSFQLYSNQPQHF. The CDR3 DNA sequence: TGTGCCAGCAGCTTCCAGCTTTATAGCAATCAGCCCCAGCATTTT.

This chain uses TRBV10-1 with TRBJ2-1; 9 nucleotides match TRBD2. The junction had 4 bases not matched to a gene; V was cut back by 5 bases and J by 2 bases. The CDR3 covers 15 residues. Germline V gene lookup returns CDR1 WNHNN and CDR2 SYGVQD (reference sequence). Here the CDR3 reads CASSNIAGAYNEQFF. CDR3 DNA: TGCGCCAGCAGTAACATAGCGGGAGCCTACAATGAGCAGTTCTTC.

This clone was picked up one time. The chain recombines TRBV30 with TRBJ1-6; D gene unclear. Germline V lookup: CDR1 GTSNPN, CDR2 SVGIG (reference sequence). The length of the CDR3 is 15 residues. V was shortened by 3 bases and J by 3 bases, with 12 bases between the two germline ends. This CDR3 is CAWRSGGNYNSPLHF. DNA of the CDR3: TGTGCCTGGAGAAGTGGAGGGAACTATAATTCACCCCTCCACTTT. Full variable domain (rest looked up from reference TRBV30 and TRBJ1-6): SQTIHQWPATLVQPVGSPLSLECTVEGTSNPNLYWYRQAAGRGLQLLFYSVGIGQISSEVPQNLSASRPQDRQFILSSKKLLLSDSGFYLCAWRSGGNYNSPLHFGNGTRLTVT.

The chain recombines TRBV9 with TRBJ1-1; D is unresolved. The CDR3 is made up of 14 amino acids. Trimming stripped 0 bases from V and 3 bases from J, with 9 bases between. Germline V gene data show CDR1 as SGDLS and CDR2 as YYNGEE. The CDR3 here is CASSVGGVHTEAFF. The CDR3 DNA is TGTGCCAGCAGCGTAGGTGGGGTTCACACTGAAGCTTTCTTT.

The chain carries TRBV30 and TRBJ1-2; D may be TRBD1 (5 bases). The V and J ends lost 2 bases and 8 bases respectively, with 12 bases between them. Germline CDR1 and CDR2: GTSNPN and SVGIG (reference sequence). The CDR3 has 12 amino acids. This CDR3 reads CAWSLQGGGYTF. The CDR3 DNA sequence: TGTGCCTGGAGTCTCCAGGGCGGGGGCTACACCTTC.

This chain joins TRBV7-9 and TRBJ1-1; 7 bases are a match to TRBD1. CDR1 is SEHNR, CDR2 FQNEAQ, per germline (reference sequence). Unmatched junction bases numbered 12, after V lost 5 bases and J lost 3 bases. CDR3 length equals 16 residues. CDR3 protein: CASSPQGTGAHTEAFF. In DNA, the CDR3 is TGTGCCAGCAGCCCACAAGGTACAGGGGCCCACACTGAAGCTTTCTTT.

The chain couples TRBV5-3 to TRBJ2-7; 8 nucleotides match TRBD1. TRBV5-3 carries the ORF label, with uncertain function. The trim removed 8 bases at V and 2 bases at J, leaving 3 bases unmatched. CDR3 length equals 12 residues. In DNA, the CDR3 is TGTGCCAGCCGGGACAGGACCTACGAGCAGTACTTC. This encodes CASRDRTYEQYF.

The chain employs TRBV10-3 and TRBJ2-7; maybe TRBD1 (5 bases). Between the trimmed V and J ends, which lost 8 bases and 7 bases, there was a span of 21 bases. CDR1 is ENHRY, CDR2 SYGVKD, per germline. The CDR3 contains 14 residues. CDR3: CAILAAGLDGEQYF. In DNA form, the CDR3 reads TGTGCCATCCTTGCGGCAGGGCTCGACGGGGAGCAGTACTTC.

The CDR3 region has the DNA TGTGCCAGTAAGGGGGACAGCCACACAGATACGCAGTATTTT. Amino acids: CASKGDSHTDTQYF. This chain uses TRBV19 with TRBJ2-3; the match to TRBD1 covers 7 bases. Germline V gives CDR1 LNHDA, CDR2 SQIVND (reference sequence). The CDR3 is 14 amino acids. With 7 bases clipped from V and 2 bases from J, the junction kept 6 bases outside the gene matches.

The table lists this clone with many counts. The chain employs TRBV29-1 and TRBJ1-1; no clear D gene. Per the germline V gene, CDR1 is SQVTM and CDR2 is ANQGSEA. The CDR3 is 12 residues long. Trimming shortened V by 2 bases and J by 11 bases, and 15 bases separated the two germline ends. This CDR3 reads CSVENPRSGAFF. CDR3 nucleotides: TGCAGCGTTGAAAACCCGAGATCGGGGGCTTTCTTT.

This chain joins TRBV5-6 and TRBJ2-7; D unresolved. Trimming stripped 4 bases from V and 0 bases from J, with 2 bases between. CDR1 and CDR2 (germline): SGHDT, YYEEEE. This CDR3 is built from 11 residues. CDR3 bases: TGTGCCAGCAGCGCCTCCTACGAGCAGTACTTC. It translates to CASSASYEQYF.

The chain is built from TRBV10-2 and TRBJ1-5; D is ambiguous. V lost 4 bases and J 7 bases, leaving 11 bases between the germline ends. The CDR3 is 13 amino acids. Germline-derived CDR1 and CDR2 are WSHSY and SAAADI. CDR3 nucleotides: TGCGCCAGCAGTGTTAGCCTCTCGCAGCCCCAGCATTTT. Translation gives CASSVSLSQPQHF.

The chain employs TRBV7-2 and TRBJ2-7; weak D call: TRBD2 (6 bases). The germline gives CDR1 SGHTA, CDR2 FQGNSA. This CDR3 region has 14 residues. The V and J ends lost 2 bases and 6 bases respectively, with 14 bases between them. CDR3 DNA: TGTGCCAGCAGCTTAAGCGGGTTCCTCGCCGAGCAGTACTTC. This sequence encodes CASSLSGFLAEQYF.

The chain employs TRBV2 and TRBJ2-5; no reliable D call. The germline V gene encodes CDR1 SNHLY and CDR2 FYNNEI. The length of the CDR3 is 15 residues. Deletions cut 1 base from V and 2 bases from J, with 11 bases between. As DNA, the CDR3 is TGTGCCAGCAGTGAAGGGTTTAACAGACAAGAGACCCAGTACTTC. Its translation: CASSEGFNRQETQYF.

This chain joins TRBV6-4 and TRBJ2-2, with D uncertain. The germline V gene has CDR1 MRHNA and CDR2 SNTAGT. Trimming pared 6 bases from V and 3 bases from J, leaving 11 bases between. The CDR3 extends over 14 amino acids. CDR3 residues: CASRWAQDTGELFF. The CDR3 bases are TGTGCCAGCAGATGGGCTCAGGACACCGGGGAGCTGTTTTTT.

This chain joins TRBV19 and TRBJ1-1; a weak D match, TRBD1 (6 bases). The CDR3 loop spans 14 amino acids. Between the trimmed V and J ends, which lost 3 bases and 5 bases, there was a span of 13 bases. Germline V CDR1 and CDR2: LNHDA, SQIVND (reference sequence). The CDR3 reads CASSIPQQGTEAFF. CDR3 coding DNA: TGTGCCAGTAGTATTCCCCAACAGGGAACTGAAGCTTTCTTT. Complete variable domain (other parts from reference TRBV19 and TRBJ1-1): DGGITQSPKYLFRKEGQNVTLSCEQNLNHDAMYWYRQDPGQGLRLIYYSQIVNDFQKGDIAEGYSVSREKKESFPLTVTSAQKNPTAFYLCASSIPQQGTEAFFGQGTRLTVV.

This clone has only a few counts. This chain links TRBV27 with TRBJ1-1, with D unresolved. V was shortened by 6 bases and J by 0 bases, with 14 bases between the two germline ends. The CDR3 has 15 residues. Germline values: CDR1 MNHEY, CDR2 SMNVEV (reference sequence). The CDR3 reads CASRPEEGMNTEAFF. The CDR3 bases are TGTGCCAGCAGGCCCGAGGAGGGAATGAACACTGAAGCTTTCTTT.

This clone has only a few counts. CDR3: CASRGRTPQDTGELFF. The DNA of the CDR3 is TGTGCCAGCAGGGGCCGGACTCCCCAAGACACCGGGGAGCTGTTTTTT. The V gene is TRBV28, the J gene TRBJ2-2; tentative D call: TRBD2 (5 bases). The CDR3 extends over 16 amino acids. Trimming cost V 6 bases and J 3 bases, with 17 bases left between them. Germline lookup yields CDR1 MDHEN and CDR2 SYDVKM.

The chain employs TRBV6-1 and TRBJ2-7; TRBD2 is a possible D gene (5 bases). V was cut by 7 bases and J by 1 base, with 11 bases left in between. The CDR3 spans 13 residues. The germline V gene encodes CDR1 MNHNS and CDR2 SASEGT. The CDR3 region has the DNA TGTGCCAGCATGGTACGGGGATCCTACGAGCAGTACTTC. It yields the protein CASMVRGSYEQYF.

The chain recombines TRBV30 with TRBJ2-5; 7 bases are shared with TRBD1. Germline V gene data show CDR1 as GTSNPN and CDR2 as SVGIG (reference sequence). J gave up 5 bases and V 1 base, and 10 bases lay outside the gene matches. This CDR3 is 15 amino acids long. The CDR3 region is CAWSAAGTVGETQYF. The CDR3 DNA is TGTGCCTGGAGTGCGGCCGGGACAGTGGGCGAGACCCAGTACTTC. The entire variable domain, with the rest obtained from reference TRBV30 and TRBJ2-5, is as follows: SQTIHQWPATLVQPVGSPLSLECTVEGTSNPNLYWYRQAAGRGLQLLFYSVGIGQISSEVPQNLSASRPQDRQFILSSKKLLLSDSGFYLCAWSAAGTVGETQYFGPGTRLLVL.

The chain recombines TRBV6-5 with TRBJ1-5, with D hard to call. This CDR3 spans 15 amino acids. The V and J ends lost 6 bases and 1 base respectively, with 13 bases between them. Per the germline V gene, CDR1 is MNHEY and CDR2 is SVGAGI. This CDR3 is CASSPDGLSNQPQHF. The CDR3 nucleotides read TGTGCCAGCAGCCCCGATGGGTTGAGCAATCAGCCCCAGCATTTT.

The chain employs TRBV13 and TRBJ2-6, with D maybe TRBD1 (5 bases). Germline V gives CDR1 PRHDT, CDR2 FYEKMQ (reference sequence). This CDR3 is built from 18 residues. V lost 4 bases, J lost 0 bases, and 16 bases lay in between. The CDR3 reads CASSSSGSADSGANVLTF. Written as DNA, the CDR3 is TGTGCCAGCAGCTCCTCAGGGTCGGCTGACTCTGGGGCCAACGTCCTGACTTTC. The full variable domain, rest sourced from reference TRBV13 and TRBJ2-6, is AAGVIQSPRHLIKEKRETATLKCYPIPRHDTVYWYQQGPGQDPQFLISFYEKMQSDKGSIPDRFSAQQFSDYHSELNMSSLELGDSALYFCASSSSGSADSGANVLTFGAGSRLTVL.

The chain has TRBV4-1 and TRBJ2-1, with 8 bases fitting TRBD2. J lost 3 bases, V lost 4 bases, and 8 bases had no gene match. This CDR3 contains 16 residues. Per the germline V gene, CDR1 is MGHRA and CDR2 is YSYEKL. Written as DNA, the CDR3 is TGCGCCAGCAGCCGGCTACTAGCGGCAAACTACAATGAGCAGTTCTTC. Translating gives CASSRLLAANYNEQFF.

The V gene is TRBV7-2, the J gene TRBJ2-3, with TRBD1 matching over 7 bases. There are 15 residues in the CDR3. Germline assignment: CDR1 SGHTA and CDR2 FQGNSA. The V and J ends lost 7 bases and 3 bases, in that order; junction bases with no gene match: 10. The CDR3 DNA reads as TGTGCCAGCACCAAACAGGGGATGATTACAGATACGCAGTATTTT. Amino acids: CASTKQGMITDTQYF.

This clone occurred a few times. This chain links TRBV6-6 with TRBJ1-5; TRBD1 matches at 8 bases. The V gene's germline CDR1 is MNHNY and CDR2 SVGAGI (reference sequence). J gave up 2 bases and V 5 bases, and 2 bases lay outside the gene matches. The CDR3 extends over 14 amino acids. The chain's CDR3 is CASSKTGGNQPQHF. The CDR3 DNA reads as TGTGCCAGCAGTAAGACAGGGGGCAATCAGCCCCAGCATTTT.

The gene calls are TRBV19 and TRBJ2-5, with a tentative D call TRBD1 (6 bases). The CDR3 contains 15 residues. From germline, CDR1 is LNHDA and CDR2 SQIVND (reference sequence). Trimming took 6 bases from V and 5 from J, leaving 19 bases between them. The CDR3 DNA is TGTGCCAGTAGCCAGGGGCCCCTCCCGCGGGAGACCCAGTACTTC. Encoded protein: CASSQGPLPRETQYF.